The 6 T cell receptor beta chains below were found in one sample sequenced in a study of blood T cell repertoires in COVID-19. Only in-frame clones appear in the TCRdb table, and some are missing; sequencing was by immunoSEQ multiplex PCR. This table has roughly 20,000 clones, about 91% appearing once. The specimen was peripheral blood. The source is a man between 60 and 75 years old with active COVID-19.

The chain recombines TRBV2 with TRBJ1-1; 8 bases align to TRBD1. This CDR3 spans 14 amino acids. Per the germline V gene, CDR1 is SNHLY and CDR2 is FYNNEI. Losses at the gene ends were 2 bases for V and 1 base for J; bases not matched to a gene: 0. The CDR3 coding sequence is TGTGCCAGCAGTGAACAGGGGGCGAACACTGAAGCTTTCTTT. As protein: CASSEQGANTEAFF. The full variable domain, rest sourced from reference TRBV2 and TRBJ1-1, is EPEVTQTPSHQVTQMGQEVILRCVPISNHLYFYWYRQILGQKVEFLVSFYNNEISEKSEIFDDQFSVERPDGSNFTLKIRSTKLEDSAMYFCASSEQGANTEAFFGQGTRLTVV.

The chain links TRBV7-3 to TRBJ2-3; perhaps TRBD1 as D (6 bases). This CDR3 contains 15 residues. The V end was cut by 5 bases, the J end by 2 bases, with 14 bases between. CDR1 and CDR2 from the germline V gene are SGHTA and FQGTGA. CDR3 sequence: CASSPNGQFTDTQYF. CDR3 in DNA: TGTGCCAGCAGCCCGAACGGACAGTTCACAGATACGCAGTATTTT.

V and J are TRBV7-8 and TRBJ2-7; TRBD2 agrees at 11 bases. Germline V CDR1 and CDR2: SGHVS, FQNEAQ. J lost 6 bases, V lost 5 bases, and 9 bases had no gene match. The CDR3 is 15 amino acids. Written as DNA, the CDR3 is TGTGCCAGCAGCGCCCTACTAGCGGGAGTTCCCGAGCAGTACTTC. Protein sequence: CASSALLAGVPEQYF.

This chain uses TRBV5-1 with TRBJ2-2; D may be TRBD2 (5 bases). V shed 4 bases and J shed 5 bases, with 15 bases lying between them. This CDR3 contains 15 residues. Germline V lookup: CDR1 SGHRS, CDR2 YFSETQ. The CDR3 reads CASSPARVGTGELFF. CDR3 DNA sequence: TGCGCCAGCAGCCCGGCGAGGGTCGGTACCGGGGAGCTGTTTTTT.

The table lists this clone with a count of one. The chain recombines TRBV5-4 with TRBJ2-7, with 9 bases aligning to TRBD1. Trimming took 2 bases from V and 4 from J; bases not matched to a gene: 7. Germline-derived CDR1 and CDR2 are SGHNT and YYREEE (reference sequence). CDR3 size: 15 residues. The CDR3 region is CASSFAGQGDYEQYF. CDR3 coding DNA: TGTGCCAGCAGCTTTGCGGGACAGGGTGATTACGAGCAGTACTTC.

Here the CDR3 reads CASRVGGASTDTQYF. CDR3 coding DNA: TGTGCCAGCAGAGTGGGGGGGGCTAGCACAGATACGCAGTATTTT. This rearrangement joins TRBV27 to TRBJ2-3; weak D call: TRBD2 (7 bases). V lost 6 bases and J 0 bases, leaving 13 bases between the germline ends. The CDR3 loop spans 15 amino acids. Germline assignment: CDR1 MNHEY and CDR2 SMNVEV (reference sequence).